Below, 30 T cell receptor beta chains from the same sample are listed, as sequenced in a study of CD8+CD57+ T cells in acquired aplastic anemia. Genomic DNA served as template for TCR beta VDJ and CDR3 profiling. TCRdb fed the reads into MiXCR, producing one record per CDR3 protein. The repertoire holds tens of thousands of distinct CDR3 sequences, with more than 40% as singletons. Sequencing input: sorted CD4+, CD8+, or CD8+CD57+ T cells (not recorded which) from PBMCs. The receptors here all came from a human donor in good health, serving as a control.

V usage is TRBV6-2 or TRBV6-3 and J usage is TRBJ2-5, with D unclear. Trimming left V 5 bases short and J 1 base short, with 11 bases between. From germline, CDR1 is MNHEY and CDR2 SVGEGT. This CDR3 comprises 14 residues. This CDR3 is CASSPPPVQETQYF. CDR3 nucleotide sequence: TGTGCCAGCAGTCCGCCCCCGGTCCAAGAGACCCAGTACTTC.

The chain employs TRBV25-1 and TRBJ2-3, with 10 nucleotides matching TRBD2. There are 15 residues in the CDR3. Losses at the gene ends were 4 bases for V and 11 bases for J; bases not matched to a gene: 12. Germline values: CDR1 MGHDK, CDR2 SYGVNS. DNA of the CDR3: TGTGCCAGCAGTGCCCTAGCGGGAGCGGACAATGAGCAGTATTTT. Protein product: CASSALAGADNEQYF.

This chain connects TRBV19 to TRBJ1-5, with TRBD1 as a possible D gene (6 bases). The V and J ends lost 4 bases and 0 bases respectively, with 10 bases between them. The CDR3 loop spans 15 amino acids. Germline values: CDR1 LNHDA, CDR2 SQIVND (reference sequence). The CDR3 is CASSTSDSSNQPQHF. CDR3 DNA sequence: TGTGCCAGTAGTACGTCGGACAGTAGCAATCAGCCCCAGCATTTT.

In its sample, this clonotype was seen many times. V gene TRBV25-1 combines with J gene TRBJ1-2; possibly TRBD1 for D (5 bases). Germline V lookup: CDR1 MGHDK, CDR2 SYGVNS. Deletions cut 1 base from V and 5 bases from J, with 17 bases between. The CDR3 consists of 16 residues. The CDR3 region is CASSEFLTDGGYGYTF. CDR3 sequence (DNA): TGTGCCAGCAGTGAATTTTTGACCGACGGGGGATATGGCTACACCTTC.

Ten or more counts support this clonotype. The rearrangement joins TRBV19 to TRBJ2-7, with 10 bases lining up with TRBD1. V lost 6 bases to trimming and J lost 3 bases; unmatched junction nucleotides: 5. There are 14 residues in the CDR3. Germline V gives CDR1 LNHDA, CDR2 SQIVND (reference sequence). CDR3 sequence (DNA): TGTGCCAGTAGCTGGACAGGGGGGCACTACGAGCAGTACTTC. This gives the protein CASSWTGGHYEQYF.

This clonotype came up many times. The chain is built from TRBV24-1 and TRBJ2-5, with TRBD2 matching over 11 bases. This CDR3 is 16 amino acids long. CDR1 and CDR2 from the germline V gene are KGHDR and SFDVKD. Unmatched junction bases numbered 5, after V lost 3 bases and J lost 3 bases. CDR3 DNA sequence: TGTGCCACCAGTGATCCGGTACTAGCGGGGGAAGAGACCCAGTACTTC. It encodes CATSDPVLAGEETQYF.

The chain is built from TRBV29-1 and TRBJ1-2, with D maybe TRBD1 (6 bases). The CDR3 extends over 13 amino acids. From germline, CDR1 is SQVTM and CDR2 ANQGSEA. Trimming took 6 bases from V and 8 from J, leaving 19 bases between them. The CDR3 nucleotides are TGCAGCGTGGAAACGAGACAGGAGTACGGCTACACCTTC. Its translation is CSVETRQEYGYTF.

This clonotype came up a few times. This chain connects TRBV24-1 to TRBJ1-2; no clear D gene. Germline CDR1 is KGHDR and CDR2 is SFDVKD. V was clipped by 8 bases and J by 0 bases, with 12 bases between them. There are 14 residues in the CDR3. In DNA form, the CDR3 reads TGTGCCACCACCAAGGTAAACTCTAACTATGGCTACACCTTC. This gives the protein CATTKVNSNYGYTF.

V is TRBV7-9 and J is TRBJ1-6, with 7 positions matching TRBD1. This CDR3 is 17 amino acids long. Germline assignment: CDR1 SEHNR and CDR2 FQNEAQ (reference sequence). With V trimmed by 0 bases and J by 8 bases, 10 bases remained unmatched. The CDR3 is CASSLAKQGLVDSPLHF. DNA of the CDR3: TGTGCCAGCAGCTTAGCCAAACAGGGGTTGGTGGATTCACCCCTCCACTTT.

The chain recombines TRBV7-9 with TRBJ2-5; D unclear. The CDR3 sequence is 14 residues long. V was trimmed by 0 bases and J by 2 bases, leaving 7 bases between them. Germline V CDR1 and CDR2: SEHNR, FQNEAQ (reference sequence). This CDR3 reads CASSLAPAQETQYF. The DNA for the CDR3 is TGTGCCAGCAGCTTAGCGCCAGCGCAAGAGACCCAGTACTTC.

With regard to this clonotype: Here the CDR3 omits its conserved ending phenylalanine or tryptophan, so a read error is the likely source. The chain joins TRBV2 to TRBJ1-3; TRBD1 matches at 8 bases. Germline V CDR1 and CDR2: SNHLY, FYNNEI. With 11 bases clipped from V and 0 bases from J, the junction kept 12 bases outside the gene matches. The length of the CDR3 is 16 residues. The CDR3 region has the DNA TGTGCCGTAAGAGGGACAGGTCCTAGCTCTGGAAACACCATATATTCT. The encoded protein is CAVRGTGPSSGNTIYS.

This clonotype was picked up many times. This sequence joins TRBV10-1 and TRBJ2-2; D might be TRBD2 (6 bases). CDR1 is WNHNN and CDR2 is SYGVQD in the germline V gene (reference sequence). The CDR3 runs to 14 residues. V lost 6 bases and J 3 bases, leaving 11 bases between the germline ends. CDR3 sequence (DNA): TGCGCCAGCAGCGGACTACCTCACACCGGGGAGCTGTTTTTT. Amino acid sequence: CASSGLPHTGELFF.

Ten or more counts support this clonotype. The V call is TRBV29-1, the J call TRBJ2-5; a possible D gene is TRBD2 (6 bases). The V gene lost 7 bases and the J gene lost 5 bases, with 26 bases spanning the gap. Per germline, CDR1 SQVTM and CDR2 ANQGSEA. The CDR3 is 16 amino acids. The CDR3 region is CSASAGSGELEETQYF. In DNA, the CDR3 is TGCAGCGCCTCAGCTGGTTCGGGGGAGTTGGAGGAGACCCAGTACTTC.

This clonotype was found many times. CDR3 nucleotides: TGTGCCAGCAGCCCTCTTTTGGGAGTGCGAAACGAGCAGTACTTC. Residues: CASSPLLGVRNEQYF. The rearrangement joins TRBV7-8 to TRBJ2-7; maybe TRBD2 (5 bases). The CDR3 runs 15 residues. V was trimmed by 5 bases and J by 5 bases, leaving 19 bases between them. Germline V gene sequence: CDR1 SGHVS, CDR2 FQNEAQ.

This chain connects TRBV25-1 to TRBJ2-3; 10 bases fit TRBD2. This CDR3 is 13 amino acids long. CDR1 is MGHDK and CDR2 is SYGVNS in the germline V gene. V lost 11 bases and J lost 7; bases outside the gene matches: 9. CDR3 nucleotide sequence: TGTGCCTGGAATAGCGGGAGGCCCCATACGCAGTATTTT. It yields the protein CAWNSGRPHTQYF.

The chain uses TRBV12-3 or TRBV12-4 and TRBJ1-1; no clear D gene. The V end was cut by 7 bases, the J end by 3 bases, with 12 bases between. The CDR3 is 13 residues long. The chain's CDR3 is CASTFLGYTEAFF. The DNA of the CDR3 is TGTGCCAGCACATTTTTGGGGTACACTGAAGCTTTCTTT.

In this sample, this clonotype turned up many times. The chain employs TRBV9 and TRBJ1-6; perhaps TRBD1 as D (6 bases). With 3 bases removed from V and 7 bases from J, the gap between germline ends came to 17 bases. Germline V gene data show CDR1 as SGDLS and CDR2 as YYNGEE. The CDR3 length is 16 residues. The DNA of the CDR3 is TGTGCCAGCAGCGCGGGAATACAGGGTACAAATTCACCCCTCCACTTT. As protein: CASSAGIQGTNSPLHF.

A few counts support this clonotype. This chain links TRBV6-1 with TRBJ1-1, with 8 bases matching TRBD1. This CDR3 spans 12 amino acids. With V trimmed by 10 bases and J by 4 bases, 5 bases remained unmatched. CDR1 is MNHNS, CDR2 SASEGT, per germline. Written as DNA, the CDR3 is TGTGCCAACCAACAGGGGGGCACTGAAGCTTTCTTT. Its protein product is CANQQGGTEAFF.

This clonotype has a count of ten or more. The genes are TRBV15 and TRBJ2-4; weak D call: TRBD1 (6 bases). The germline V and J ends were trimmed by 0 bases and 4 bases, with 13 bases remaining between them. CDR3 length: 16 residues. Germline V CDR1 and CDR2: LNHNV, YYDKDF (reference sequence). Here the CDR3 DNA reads TGTGCCACCAGCAGAGACGGGCAGGGGCTTAAAAACATTCAGTACTTC. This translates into CATSRDGQGLKNIQYF.

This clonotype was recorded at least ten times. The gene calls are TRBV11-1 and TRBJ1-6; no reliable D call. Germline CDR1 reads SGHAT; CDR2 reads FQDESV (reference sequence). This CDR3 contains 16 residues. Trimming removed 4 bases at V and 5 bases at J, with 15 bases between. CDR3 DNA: TGTGCCAGCAGCTCCGCCCGATTCAGCGATAATTCACCCCTCCACTTT. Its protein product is CASSSARFSDNSPLHF.

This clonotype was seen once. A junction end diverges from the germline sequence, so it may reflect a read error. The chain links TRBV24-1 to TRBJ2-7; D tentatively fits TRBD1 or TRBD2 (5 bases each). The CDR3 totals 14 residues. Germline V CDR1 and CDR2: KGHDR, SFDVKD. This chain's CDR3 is CAISEAGASYEQYF. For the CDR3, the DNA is TGTGCCATCAGTGAAGCCGGGGCCTCCTACGAGCAGTACTTC.

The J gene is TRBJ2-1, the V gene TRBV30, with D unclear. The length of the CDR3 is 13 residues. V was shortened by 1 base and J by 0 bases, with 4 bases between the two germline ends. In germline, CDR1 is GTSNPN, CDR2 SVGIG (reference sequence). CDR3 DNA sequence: TGTGCCTGGAGTGGGGGCTCCTACAATGAGCAGTTCTTC. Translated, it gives CAWSGGSYNEQFF.

CDR3 bases: TGTGCCATCAGTGAGTCGGTGGGGGGTCCTATAACTTCATCACCCCTCCACTTT. Protein sequence: CAISESVGGPITSSPLHF. The rearrangement links TRBV10-3 to TRBJ1-6; maybe TRBD1 (5 bases). Germline V lookup: CDR1 ENHRY, CDR2 SYGVKD. Trimming left V 0 bases short and J 10 bases short, with 22 bases between. The CDR3 is made up of 18 amino acids.

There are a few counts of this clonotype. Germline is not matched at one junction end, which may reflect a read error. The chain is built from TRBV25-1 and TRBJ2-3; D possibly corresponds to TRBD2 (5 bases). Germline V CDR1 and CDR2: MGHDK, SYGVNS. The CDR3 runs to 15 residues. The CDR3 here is CASSPDGVPPDTQYF. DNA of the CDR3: TGCGCCAGCAGCCCAGACGGGGTCCCTCCAGATACGCAGTATTTT.

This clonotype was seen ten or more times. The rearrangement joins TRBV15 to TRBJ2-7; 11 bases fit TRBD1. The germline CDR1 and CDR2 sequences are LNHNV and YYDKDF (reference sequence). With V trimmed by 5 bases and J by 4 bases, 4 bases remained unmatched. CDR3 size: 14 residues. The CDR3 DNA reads TGTGCCACCAGCGAGGACAGGGGGCGGTACGAGCAGTACTTC. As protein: CATSEDRGRYEQYF.

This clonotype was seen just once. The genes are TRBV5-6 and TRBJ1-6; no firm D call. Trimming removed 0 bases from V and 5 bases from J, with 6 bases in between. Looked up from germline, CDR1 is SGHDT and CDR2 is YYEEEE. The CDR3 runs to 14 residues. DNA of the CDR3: TGTGCCAGCAGCTTGGGGTTCGATAATTCACCCCTCCACTTT. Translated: CASSLGFDNSPLHF. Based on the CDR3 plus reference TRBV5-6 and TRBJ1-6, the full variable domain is DAGVTQSPTHLIKTRGQQVTLRCSPKSGHDTVSWYQQALGQGPQFIFQYYEEEERQRGNFPDRFSGHQFPNYSSELNVNALLLGDSALYLCASSLGFDNSPLHFGNGTRLTVT.

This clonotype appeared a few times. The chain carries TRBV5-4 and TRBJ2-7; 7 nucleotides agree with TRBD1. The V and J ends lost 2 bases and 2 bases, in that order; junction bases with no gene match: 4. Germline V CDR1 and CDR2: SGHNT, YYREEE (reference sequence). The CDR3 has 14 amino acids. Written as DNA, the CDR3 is TGTGCCAGCAGCTTAAGGGGGCGCCCCTACGAGCAGTACTTC. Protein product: CASSLRGRPYEQYF.

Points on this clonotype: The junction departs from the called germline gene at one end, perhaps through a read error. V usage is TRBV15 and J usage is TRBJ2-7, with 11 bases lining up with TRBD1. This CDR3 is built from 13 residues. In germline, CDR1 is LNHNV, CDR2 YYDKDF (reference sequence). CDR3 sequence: CATSIGGQGDWDF. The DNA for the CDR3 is TGTGCCACCAGCATAGGGGGACAGGGGGACTGGGACTTC. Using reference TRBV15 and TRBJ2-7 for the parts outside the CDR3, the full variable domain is DAMVIQNPRYQVTQFGKPVTLSCSQTLNHNVMYWYQQKSSQAPKLLFHYYDKDFNNEADTPDNFQSRRPNTSFCFLDIRSPGLGDTAMYLCATSIGGQGDWDFGPGTRLTVT.

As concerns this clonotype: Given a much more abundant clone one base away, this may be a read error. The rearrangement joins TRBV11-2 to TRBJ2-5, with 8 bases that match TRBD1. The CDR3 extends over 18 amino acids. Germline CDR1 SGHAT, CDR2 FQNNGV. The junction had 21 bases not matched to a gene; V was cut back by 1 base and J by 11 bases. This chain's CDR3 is CASSLVVSGGGADGEQYF. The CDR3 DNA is TGTGCCAGCAGCTTAGTCGTTTCAGGGGGCGGGGCCGATGGTGAGCAGTACTTC.

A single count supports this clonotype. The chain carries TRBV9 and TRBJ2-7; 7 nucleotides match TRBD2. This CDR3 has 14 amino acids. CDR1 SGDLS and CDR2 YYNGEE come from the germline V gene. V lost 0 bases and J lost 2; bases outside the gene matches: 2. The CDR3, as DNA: TGTGCCAGCAGCGTAGGGGGGGGTGCCTACGAGCAGTACTTC. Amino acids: CASSVGGGAYEQYF.